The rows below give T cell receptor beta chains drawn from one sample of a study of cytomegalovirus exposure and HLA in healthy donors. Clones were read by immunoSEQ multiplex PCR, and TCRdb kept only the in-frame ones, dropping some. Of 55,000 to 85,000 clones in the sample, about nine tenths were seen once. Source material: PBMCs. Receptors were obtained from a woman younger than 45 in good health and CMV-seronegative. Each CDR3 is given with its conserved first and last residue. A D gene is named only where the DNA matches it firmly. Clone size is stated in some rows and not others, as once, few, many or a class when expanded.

TGTGCCAGCAGCCGAGGGGACAGGGGGCGTCGAGAGACCCAATACTTC	CASSRGDRGRRETQYF	.	TRBV7-9	TRBJ2-5	TRBD1
TGTGCCAGCAGCGTAGGATGGGGCGCGAACACCGGGGAGCTGTTTTTT	CASSVGWGANTGELFF	.	TRBV9	TRBJ2-2	.
TGTGCCACCGACGGAGGTTCCTACGAGCAGTACTTC	CATDGGSYEQYF	.	TRBV19	TRBJ2-7	.
TGTGCCAGCAGCCTGACAGGGACAGAGACCCAGTACTTC	CASSLTGTETQYF	.	TRBV5-8	TRBJ2-5	TRBD1
TGCGCCAGCAGCTTCGGGGGAGAAGGCGATACGCAGTATTTT	CASSFGGEGDTQYF	.	TRBV5-1	TRBJ2-3	.
TGTGCCAGTAGAGGGGGTATAGATCAGCCCCAGCATTTT	CASRGGIDQPQHF	once	TRBV19	TRBJ1-5	.
TGTGCCAGCAGCGTAGAAGTGGGAGGGTACTTCTACGAGCAGTACTTC	CASSVEVGGYFYEQYF	once	TRBV9	TRBJ2-7	TRBD2
TGTGCCAGCAGCTTGGGTTCGCGGGAGGGTTACGAGCAGTACTTC	CASSLGSREGYEQYF	once	TRBV5-4	TRBJ2-7	TRBD2
TGTGCCAGTAGTATCCAGACAGGGCGTAAAGATACGCAGTATTTT	CASSIQTGRKDTQYF	.	TRBV19	TRBJ2-3	TRBD1
TGCGCCAGCAGCTTGGCAGGTTCTCAAACCAACACTGAAGCTTTCTTT	CASSLAGSQTNTEAFF	.	TRBV5-1	TRBJ1-1	.
TGTGCCATCAGTGAGTCGTCTAGCGGGAGAACAGATACGCAGTATTTT	CAISESSSGRTDTQYF	.	TRBV10-3	TRBJ2-3	TRBD2
TGTGCCAGCGCGGGACAGGGGAACACCGGGGAGCTGTTTTTT	CASAGQGNTGELFF	.	TRBV18	TRBJ2-2	TRBD1
TGCGCCAGCAGCGTCCCCACAGGGGGAAAAAACATTCAGTACTTC	CASSVPTGGKNIQYF	.	TRBV5-1	TRBJ2-4	TRBD1
TGTGCCAGCAGCCAAGACAGAACGGCCGAGCAGTACTTC	CASSQDRTAEQYF	.	TRBV11-2	TRBJ2-7	.
TGTGCCATCAGTGGTGGGCTAGCGGACTACGAGCAGTACTTC	CAISGGLADYEQYF	few	TRBV10-3	TRBJ2-7	TRBD2
TGTGCCAGCAGTGCGGGACAGATTAACTATGGCTACACCTTC	CASSAGQINYGYTF	.	TRBV28	TRBJ1-2	TRBD1
TGTGCCAGCAGCTTTACCGGGACTAGCGGGAGGGCTCTGGCAGATACGCAGTATTTT	CASSFTGTSGRALADTQYF	.	TRBV7-3	TRBJ2-3	TRBD2
TGCAGCGTTCTTAACGGACAGGGAGCTCAAGAGACCCAGTACTTC	CSVLNGQGAQETQYF	.	TRBV29-1	TRBJ2-5	TRBD1
TGTGCCAGCAGCGTCGGGACTAGCGGGACCACTGGGAGAGAGCAGTTCTTC	CASSVGTSGTTGREQFF	.	TRBV7-3	TRBJ2-1	TRBD2
TGTGCCAGCAGACCCGGACTAGCGGGAGGGCTCACCGGGGAGCTGTTTTTT	CASRPGLAGGLTGELFF	.	TRBV6-4	TRBJ2-2	TRBD2
TGTGCCAGCAGCGTAGGGTCCGGGGTTGGAAATGGCTACACCTTC	CASSVGSGVGNGYTF	.	TRBV9	TRBJ1-2	.
TGTGCCAGCAGCTTAGAGCAGACTAGCGGGAGAACAGATACGCAGTATTTT	CASSLEQTSGRTDTQYF	once	TRBV7-9	TRBJ2-3	TRBD2
TGTGCCAGCAGTTACGGACAGAGTGAAAAACTGTTTTTT	CASSYGQSEKLFF	.	TRBV6-6	TRBJ1-4	.
TGTGCCAGCAGCTTAACAGCTAACTATGGCTACACCTTC	CASSLTANYGYTF	.	TRBV7-6	TRBJ1-2	.
TGCAGCGTAATTTACAGGGGGTTCGGGAATGAGCAGTTCTTC	CSVIYRGFGNEQFF	.	TRBV29-1	TRBJ2-1	TRBD1
TGTGCCTGGACCCCAACTAGCGGGGCCGAGCAGTACTTC	CAWTPTSGAEQYF	.	TRBV30	TRBJ2-7	TRBD2
TGTGCCAGCAGCTTAATGGTAGCGGGAGGGGGGCAGTTCTTC	CASSLMVAGGGQFF	.	TRBV7-3	TRBJ2-1	TRBD2
TGTGCCAGCAGTGATCCTAGACTCAGCACAGATACGCAGTATTTT	CASSDPRLSTDTQYF	.	TRBV2	TRBJ2-3	.
TGTGCCAGCAGTGAAGTTGGGACAGGCCACTACGAGCAGTACTTC	CASSEVGTGHYEQYF	.	TRBV2	TRBJ2-7	TRBD1
TGTGCCAGCACCCCGGGACTAGCGGGAGTGACAGATACGCAGTATTTT	CASTPGLAGVTDTQYF	.	TRBV2	TRBJ2-3	TRBD2
TGTGCCAGTAGTATAACCCCCCGGACTAGCGGGGACTACAATGAGCAGTTCTTC	CASSITPRTSGDYNEQFF	.	TRBV19	TRBJ2-1	TRBD2
TGTGCCAGCAGAGAACCAGGGGTCTCTGGGGCCAACGTCCTGACTTTC	CASREPGVSGANVLTF	.	TRBV6-1	TRBJ2-6	.
TGCGCCAGCAGCCAAGAACAGGACCTGAACACTGAAGCTTTCTTT	CASSQEQDLNTEAFF	few	TRBV4-1	TRBJ1-1	.
TGTGCCAGCAGCCAAGTTGCGGGAGGGGGTGAGCAGTTCTTC	CASSQVAGGGEQFF	.	TRBV4-2	TRBJ2-1	TRBD2
TGCGCCAGCAGCTTGGCCAGGACAGGGCCGACTGAAGCTTTCTTT	CASSLARTGPTEAFF	.	TRBV5-1	TRBJ1-1	TRBD1
TGTGCCATCAGTGGGGGGGGCCACTACGAGCAGTACTTC	CAISGGGHYEQYF	few	TRBV10-3	TRBJ2-7	.
TGTGCCAGCAGCCCTAGGCGCGGGATCTACAATGAGCAGTTCTTC	CASSPRRGIYNEQFF	.	TRBV7-8	TRBJ2-1	.
TGTGCCAGCAGCAAAGGGACACAAGAGACCCAGTACTTC	CASSKGTQETQYF	.	TRBV7-2	TRBJ2-5	.
TGTGCCAGCAGCCCAGGGACAGGGGTGAGCTATGGCTACACCTTC	CASSPGTGVSYGYTF	.	TRBV11-1	TRBJ1-2	TRBD1
TGTGCCAGCAGCTTAGAGACAGGGGCCCTCTACGAGCAGTACTTC	CASSLETGALYEQYF	.	TRBV7-2	TRBJ2-7	TRBD1
TGTGCCAGCAGTTTATCCCCCTGCTATGGCTACACCTTC	CASSLSPCYGYTF	.	TRBV27	TRBJ1-2	.
TGTGCCAGCAGCTTAGAGGCTAGCGGGAGGTACGAGCAGTACTTC	CASSLEASGRYEQYF	.	TRBV7-9	TRBJ2-7	TRBD2
TGTGCCAGCTCACCGCAGCCCGGAGGTAATGAAAAACTGTTTTTT	CASSPQPGGNEKLFF	.	TRBV18	TRBJ1-4	.
TGCGCCAGCAGCTTGGGTCTAGCGGACCGGGAGCTGTTTTTT	CASSLGLADRELFF	.	TRBV5-1	TRBJ2-2	TRBD2
TGTGCCAGCAGCTTAGTGGGGGGAGAGGCCGAGCAGTACTTC	CASSLVGGEAEQYF	.	TRBV7-9	TRBJ2-7	.
TGCGCCAGCAGCGGGGGGGACAGGCCGAACACTGAAGCTTTCTTT	CASSGGDRPNTEAFF	once	TRBV5-1	TRBJ1-1	TRBD1
TGTGCCAGCAGCTTGCGGGGGGGGAGCTATGGCTACACCTTC	CASSLRGGSYGYTF	.	TRBV5-6	TRBJ1-2	.
TGTGCCAGCTCTCATCTCGGGACTAGCGGGAAAGAGACCCAGTACTTC	CASSHLGTSGKETQYF	once	TRBV18	TRBJ2-5	TRBD2
TGTGCCAGCAGCTCCTCCGGGACTAGCAGGCAGACCCAGTACTTC	CASSSSGTSRQTQYF	.	TRBV11-3	TRBJ2-5	TRBD2
TGTGCCAGCAGCTTATGGCAGGGTGCAGGTAACGAGCAGTACTTC	CASSLWQGAGNEQYF	.	TRBV7-2	TRBJ2-7	.
TGTGCCAGCAGCTTCGTAGATACGCAGTATTTT	CASSFVDTQYF	.	TRBV5-4	TRBJ2-3	.
TGTGCCAGTAGTGGGACTAGGGCCGGGGAGCTGTTTTTT	CASSGTRAGELFF	.	TRBV19	TRBJ2-2	TRBD2
TGTGCCAGCAGTGACGGGGGTCGGGAAAAACTGTTTTTT	CASSDGGREKLFF	.	TRBV25-1	TRBJ1-4	.
TGTGCCAGCAGCTTCCTAGCGGGAGACGAGCAGTACTTC	CASSFLAGDEQYF	few	TRBV7-9	TRBJ2-7	TRBD2
TGTGCCAGCAGTTTACAGGGGACTGAAGCTTTCTTT	CASSLQGTEAFF	.	TRBV5-6	TRBJ1-1	TRBD1
TGTGCCACCAGCGGAAGGACAGGGGACGGAAAGACCCAGTACTTC	CATSGRTGDGKTQYF	.	TRBV15	TRBJ2-5	TRBD1
TGTGCCAGCGAGACCGGGACAGGGTCCTACGAGCAGTACTTC	CASETGTGSYEQYF	.	TRBV28	TRBJ2-7	TRBD1